This entry is about one T cell receptor (beta chain). Its cognate antigen is unknown. Primers included in the PCR were 60 Vbeta and 13 Jbeta primers. The method was immunoSEQ multiplex PCR; TCRdb's version includes in-frame clones alone and lacks a portion of them. The sample shows about 140,000 clones, over 60% of them seen only once. The entry originates in a study of cytomegalovirus exposure and HLA in healthy donors. Study observations and caveats: Only CMV serostatus was available as immune exposure information. V- and J-gene trimming of TCR beta was linked (in a later analysis) to a missense DCLRE1C variant. Across donors, presence/absence analyses took sequencing depth to be roughly uniform.

Samples came from healthy bone marrow donors. The source is a middle-aged woman in good health and CMV-seronegative. Source material: PBMCs.

CDR3 loop: CASSATVTEAFF. The CDR3 DNA is TGTGCCAGCAGCGCTACTGTCACTGAAGCTTTCTTT. The J gene is TRBJ1-1, the V gene TRBV7-8; D unresolved. Germline CDR1 SGHVS, CDR2 FQNEAQ. There are 12 residues in the CDR3. V lost 5 bases, J lost 4 bases, and 8 bases lay in between.